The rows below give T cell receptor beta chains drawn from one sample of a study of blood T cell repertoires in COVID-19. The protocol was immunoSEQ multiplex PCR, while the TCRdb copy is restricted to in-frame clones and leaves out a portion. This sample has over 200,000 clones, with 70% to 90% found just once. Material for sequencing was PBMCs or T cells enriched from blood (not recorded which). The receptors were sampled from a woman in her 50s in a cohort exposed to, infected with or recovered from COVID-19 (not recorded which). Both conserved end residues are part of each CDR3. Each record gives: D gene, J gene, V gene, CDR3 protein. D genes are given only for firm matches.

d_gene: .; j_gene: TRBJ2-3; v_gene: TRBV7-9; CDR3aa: CASRLGADTQYF
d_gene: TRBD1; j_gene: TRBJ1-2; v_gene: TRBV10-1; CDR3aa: CASSELRDRGNYGYTF
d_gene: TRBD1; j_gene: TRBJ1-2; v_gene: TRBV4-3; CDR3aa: CASSQGGGQGITF
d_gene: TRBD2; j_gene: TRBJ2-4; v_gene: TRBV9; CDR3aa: CASSPRGGIQYF
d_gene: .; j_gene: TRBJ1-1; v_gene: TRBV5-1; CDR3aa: CASRRTVGTEAFF
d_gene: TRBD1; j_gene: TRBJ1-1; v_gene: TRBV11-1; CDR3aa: CASSFDNPTGATEAFF
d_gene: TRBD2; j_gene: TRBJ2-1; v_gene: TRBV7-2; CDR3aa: CASSQSSGGASSYNEQFF
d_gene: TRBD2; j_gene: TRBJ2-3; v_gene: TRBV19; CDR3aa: CASTSPGVAGGTDTQYF
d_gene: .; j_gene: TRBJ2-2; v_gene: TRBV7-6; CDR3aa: CASSFNSGANTGELFF
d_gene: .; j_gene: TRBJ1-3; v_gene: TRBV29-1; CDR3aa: CSVKLAGNTIYF
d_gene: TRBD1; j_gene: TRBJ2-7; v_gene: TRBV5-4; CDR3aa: CASSLGGTGNLYEQYF
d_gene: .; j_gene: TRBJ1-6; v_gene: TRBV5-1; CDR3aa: CASSLVPGEGSPLHF
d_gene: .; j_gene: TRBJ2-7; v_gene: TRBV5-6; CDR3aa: CASSFSYEQYF
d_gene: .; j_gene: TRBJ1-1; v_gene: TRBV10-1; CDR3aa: CATSPRGNTEAFF
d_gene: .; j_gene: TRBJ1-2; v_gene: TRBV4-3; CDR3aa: CASSQRGSGTLYGYTF
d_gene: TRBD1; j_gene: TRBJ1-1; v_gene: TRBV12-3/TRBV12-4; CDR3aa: CATPGQTYTEAFF
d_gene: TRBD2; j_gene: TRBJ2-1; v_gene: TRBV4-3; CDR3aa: CASSQVVAGSYNEQFF
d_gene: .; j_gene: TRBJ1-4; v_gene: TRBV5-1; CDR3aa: CASSYLGTNEKLFF
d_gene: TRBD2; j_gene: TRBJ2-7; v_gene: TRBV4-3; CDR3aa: CATRKRGVNYEQYF
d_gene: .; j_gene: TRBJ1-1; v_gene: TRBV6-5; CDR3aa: CASSSLTGGTEAFF
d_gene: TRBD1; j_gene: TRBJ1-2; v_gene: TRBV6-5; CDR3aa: CASSMDRANYGYTF
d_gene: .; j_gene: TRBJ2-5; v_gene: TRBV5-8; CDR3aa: CASSLQAEETQYF
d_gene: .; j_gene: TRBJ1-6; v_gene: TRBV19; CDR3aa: CASSLGRPDSPLHF
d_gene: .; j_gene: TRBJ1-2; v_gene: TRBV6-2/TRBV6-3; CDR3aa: CASSFIGDGYTF
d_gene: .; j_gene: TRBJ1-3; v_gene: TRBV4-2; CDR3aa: CASSQNRASGNTIYF
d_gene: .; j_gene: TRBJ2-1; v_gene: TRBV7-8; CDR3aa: CASSLWAGSGNEQFF
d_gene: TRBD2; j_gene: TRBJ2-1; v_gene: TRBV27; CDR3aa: CASSLLGTSGYNEQFF
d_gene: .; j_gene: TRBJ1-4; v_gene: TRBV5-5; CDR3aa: CASSWQANEKLFF
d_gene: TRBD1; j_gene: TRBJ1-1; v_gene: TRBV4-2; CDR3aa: CASSRNRGRVIDTEAFF
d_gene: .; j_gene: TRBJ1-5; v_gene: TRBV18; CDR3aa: CASSPPGGAGQPQHF
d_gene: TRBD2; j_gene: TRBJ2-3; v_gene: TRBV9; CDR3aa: CASSVAGTSADTQYF
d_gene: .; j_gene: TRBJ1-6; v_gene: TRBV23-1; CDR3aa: CASIYPYRAPIPYNSPLHF
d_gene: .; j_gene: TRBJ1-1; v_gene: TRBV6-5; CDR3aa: CASSYSYRVNTEAFF
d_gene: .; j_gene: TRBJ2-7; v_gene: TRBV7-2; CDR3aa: CASSLGVASKYEQYF
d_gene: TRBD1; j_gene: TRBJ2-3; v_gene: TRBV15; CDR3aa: CATSRGGRGLTDTQYF
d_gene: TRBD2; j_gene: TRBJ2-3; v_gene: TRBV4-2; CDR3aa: CASSQGGGGADTQYF
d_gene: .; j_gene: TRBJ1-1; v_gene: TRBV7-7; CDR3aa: CASSLDRNTEAFF
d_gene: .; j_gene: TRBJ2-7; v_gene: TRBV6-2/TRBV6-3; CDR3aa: CASSYGPIYEQYF
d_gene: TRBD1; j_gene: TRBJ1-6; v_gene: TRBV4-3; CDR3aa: CASSLSGQGSPLHF
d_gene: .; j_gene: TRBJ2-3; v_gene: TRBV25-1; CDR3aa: CASSEQREITDTQYF
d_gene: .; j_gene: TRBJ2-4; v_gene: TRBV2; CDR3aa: CASKTTEAKNIQYF
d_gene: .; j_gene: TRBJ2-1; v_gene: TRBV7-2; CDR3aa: CASSYRGGGRNEQFF
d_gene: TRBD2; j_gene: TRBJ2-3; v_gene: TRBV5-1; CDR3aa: CATQLVGSGGTDTQYF
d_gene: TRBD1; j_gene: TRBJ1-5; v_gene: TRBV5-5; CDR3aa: CASSMGQGFGGNQPQHF
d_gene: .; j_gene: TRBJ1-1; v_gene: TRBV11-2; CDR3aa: CASSLVVTGSTEAFF
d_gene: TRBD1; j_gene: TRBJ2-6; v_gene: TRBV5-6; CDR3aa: CASSNRGQSGANVLTF
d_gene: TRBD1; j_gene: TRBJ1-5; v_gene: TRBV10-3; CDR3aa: CAISPGQGSQPQHF
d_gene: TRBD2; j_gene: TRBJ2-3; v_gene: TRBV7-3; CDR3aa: CASSPGLAGTAFSTDTQYF
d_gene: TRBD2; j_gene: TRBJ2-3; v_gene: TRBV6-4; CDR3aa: CASSDSSGGADTQYF